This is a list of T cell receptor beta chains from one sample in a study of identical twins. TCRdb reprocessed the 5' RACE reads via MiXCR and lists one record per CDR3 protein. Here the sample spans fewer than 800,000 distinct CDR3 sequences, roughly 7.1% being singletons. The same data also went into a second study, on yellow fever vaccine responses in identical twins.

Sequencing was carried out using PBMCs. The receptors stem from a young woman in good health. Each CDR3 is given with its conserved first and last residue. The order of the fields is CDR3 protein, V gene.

cdr3_aa: CASSPYPLSSTDTQYF
v_call: TRBV5-5

cdr3_aa: CSARAPLAGATDTQYF
v_call: TRBV20-1

cdr3_aa: CASSPSVGQGSTGELFF
v_call: TRBV28

cdr3_aa: CASSQTRDRVRGTEAFF
v_call: TRBV27

cdr3_aa: CASSLSGGRYEQYF
v_call: TRBV7-2

cdr3_aa: CASSHADRDSYNEQFF
v_call: TRBV14

cdr3_aa: CASSLEGFTDTQYF
v_call: TRBV28

cdr3_aa: CASSQGGGTQETQYF
v_call: TRBV11-2

cdr3_aa: CSARFQGNTEAFF
v_call: TRBV20-1

cdr3_aa: CASSEITSNSYNEQFF
v_call: TRBV28

cdr3_aa: CAGSPYYASSTDTQYF
v_call: TRBV3-1

cdr3_aa: CASSYDRGRTGELFF
v_call: TRBV7-6

cdr3_aa: CASSLRTPNTGELFF
v_call: TRBV5-1

cdr3_aa: CASSGTGPFNYGYTF
v_call: TRBV7-9

cdr3_aa: CASTQLAGDYEQFF
v_call: TRBV28

cdr3_aa: CSASERRYEQYF
v_call: TRBV20-1

cdr3_aa: CASKTSNNEQFF
v_call: TRBV27

cdr3_aa: CASSGWRKSTGELFF
v_call: TRBV18

cdr3_aa: CASTTGMGPGFSNQPQHF
v_call: TRBV6-1

cdr3_aa: CASSEWGAHQETQYF
v_call: TRBV25-1

cdr3_aa: CASSLAPLPYEQYF
v_call: TRBV12-3/TRBV12-4

cdr3_aa: CASSPRTSGRLGEQFF
v_call: TRBV14

cdr3_aa: CASSYSIRADTEAFF
v_call: TRBV6-5

cdr3_aa: CASSPSGNYEQYF
v_call: TRBV5-1

cdr3_aa: CASSLAGGTDYGYTF
v_call: TRBV5-1

cdr3_aa: CSANRVRAYNEQFF
v_call: TRBV20-1

cdr3_aa: CASGGGVGNSPLHF
v_call: TRBV12-3/TRBV12-4

cdr3_aa: CASSKREHGTLQSNEQFF
v_call: TRBV21-1

cdr3_aa: CASSPRGTGDNEQFF
v_call: TRBV5-1

cdr3_aa: CASSEDEGTYNEQFF
v_call: TRBV6-1

cdr3_aa: CASKIGPRGETQYF
v_call: TRBV11-2

cdr3_aa: CASSPGLDRHNEQFF
v_call: TRBV18

cdr3_aa: CASSLPNQLEQFF
v_call: TRBV7-2

cdr3_aa: CASSVLGRGFRRNEQFF
v_call: TRBV5-5

cdr3_aa: CATSRDVNEKLFF
v_call: TRBV15

cdr3_aa: CASSQDLLSNEQFF
v_call: TRBV3-1

cdr3_aa: CASSQGQGAGYTF
v_call: TRBV14